These T cell receptor beta chains were read from a single sample in a study of CD8 T cells in ankylosing spondylitis. TCRdb analysed the 5' RACE reads with MiXCR anew, one entry per CDR3 protein. The data hold 200,000 to 250,000 distinct CDR3 sequences, with around 32% observed a single time. Sequencing used blood, either unsorted or a sorted T cell fraction (not recorded which). These receptors were taken from a male donor with ankylosing spondylitis or in good health (not recorded which). CDR3s include the opening cysteine and the closing phenylalanine or tryptophan. D genes are given only for firm matches. Part of the rows lack a size; the others show once, few, many or a class for expanded clones.

clone_size,v_call,d_call,j_call,cdr3_nt,cdr3_aa
NA,TRBV29-1,TRBD1,TRBJ1-5,TGCAGCGTCGCCACGCCCCCCAGGGGGCGAAGATATAGCAATCAGCCCCAGCATTTT,CSVATPPRGRRYSNQPQHF
few,TRBV29-1,TRBD2,TRBJ2-1,TGCAGCGTTGACGGGACTAGCGGGGATGATGAGCAGTTCTTC,CSVDGTSGDDEQFF
few,TRBV29-1,NA,TRBJ1-1,TGCAGCGTCCGGGACACCTACACTGAAGCTTTCTTT,CSVRDTYTEAFF
NA,TRBV10-2,NA,TRBJ2-3,TGCGCCACGCAGGGGCCGGATACGCAGTATTTT,CATQGPDTQYF
once,TRBV12-3/TRBV12-4,NA,TRBJ1-2,TGTGCCAGCAGTTCCGCTAGCCGGGGGCTAGCTAACTATGGCTACACCTTC,CASSSASRGLANYGYTF
once,TRBV18,NA,TRBJ2-5,TGTGCCAGCTCACAAGGGTACGGGACCCAGTACTTC,CASSQGYGTQYF
NA,TRBV7-2,NA,TRBJ2-7,TGTGCCAGCAGCCCGAGTATGGTCGGGGGCGACGAGCAGTACTTC,CASSPSMVGGDEQYF
NA,TRBV7-3,NA,TRBJ1-1,TGTGCCAGCAGCCTAGGGGTTGAGACTGAAGCTTTCTTT,CASSLGVETEAFF
few,TRBV5-1,TRBD1,TRBJ2-7,TGCGCCAGCAGCTATCGGGACAGGCTCGACGAGCAGTACTTC,CASSYRDRLDEQYF
NA,TRBV20-1,TRBD1,TRBJ1-5,TGCAGTGCCATTAGTATTCGGTTCGACAGGGGACCCCAGCATTTT,CSAISIRFDRGPQHF
many,TRBV7-3,NA,TRBJ2-5,TGTGCCAGCAGCTTATCTCCTCGAGAGACCCAGTACTTC,CASSLSPRETQYF
NA,TRBV6-1,NA,TRBJ1-1,TGTGCCGCCCGGGCAGGGTTCATCACTGAAGCTTTCTTT,CAARAGFITEAFF
many,TRBV20-1,TRBD1,TRBJ1-2,TGCAGTGCAACGGACAGGGTTAACTATGGCTACACCTTC,CSATDRVNYGYTF
NA,TRBV27,NA,TRBJ1-5,TGTGCCAGCAGTTTATCCTGGGGGTTACTTGATCAGCCCCAGCATTTT,CASSLSWGLLDQPQHF
NA,TRBV29-1,NA,TRBJ2-1,TGCAGCGTTGAAAGGGGGACTGAGCAGTTCTTC,CSVERGTEQFF
NA,TRBV12-3/TRBV12-4,NA,TRBJ2-7,TGTGCCAGCAGTTTGATCTACGAGCAGTACTTC,CASSLIYEQYF
NA,TRBV20-1,NA,TRBJ2-7,TGCAGTGCTAGCAGCGCGCTTGGGTACGAGCAGTACTTC,CSASSALGYEQYF
NA,TRBV7-9,TRBD1,TRBJ2-7,TGTGCCAGCAGCTTAGATCGGGACAGGGAAAACGAGCAGTACTTC,CASSLDRDRENEQYF
once,TRBV10-2,NA,TRBJ2-5,TGCGCCAGCAGTGAGTCCAGAAGGGAGACCCAGTACTTC,CASSESRRETQYF
few,TRBV7-2,NA,TRBJ2-5,TGTGCCAGCAGCCGTGAGACAGGTGGTGGGACCCAGTACTTC,CASSRETGGGTQYF
many,TRBV6-5,TRBD2,TRBJ2-7,TGTGCCAGCAGTTGGGTAGCGGGGGGACGCGAGCAGTACTTC,CASSWVAGGREQYF
few,TRBV2,NA,TRBJ2-6,TGTGCCAGAGGACGGAACTCTGGGGCCAACGTCCTGACTTTC,CARGRNSGANVLTF
NA,TRBV9,NA,TRBJ2-6,TGTGCCAGCAGCTATGAGAGGGGCGGTGGGGCCAACGTCCTGACTTTC,CASSYERGGGANVLTF
many,TRBV5-8,NA,TRBJ2-1,TGTGCCAGCAGCGGACGGACAAGTTCGACGATTGAGCAGTTCTTC,CASSGRTSSTIEQFF
NA,TRBV5-6,NA,TRBJ1-3,TGTGCCAGCAGCTTCAGAGACCGCTCTGGAAACACCATATATTTT,CASSFRDRSGNTIYF
few,TRBV12-3/TRBV12-4,TRBD2,TRBJ2-1,TGTGCCAGCAGTTTACTAGCGGGCCCATACAATGAGCAGTTCTTC,CASSLLAGPYNEQFF
few,TRBV27,TRBD2,TRBJ2-1,TGTGCCAGCAGCCGACTAGCGGGGGAAGGTTCCTATGAGCAGTTCTTC,CASSRLAGEGSYEQFF
few,TRBV6-1,NA,TRBJ2-1,TGTGCCAGCAGCCCAAGGGATTCCTACAATGAGCAGTTCTTC,CASSPRDSYNEQFF
NA,TRBV10-3,NA,TRBJ2-3,TGTGCCATCAGTGAGTCAAGGGGACCTAGCACAGATACGCAGTATTTT,CAISESRGPSTDTQYF
few,TRBV20-1,TRBD1,TRBJ1-4,TGCAGTGCCCTGACAGGGGGGGACGAAAAACTGTTTTTT,CSALTGGDEKLFF
NA,TRBV25-1,NA,TRBJ2-5,TGTGCCAGCAGTGAACCTGGGGGCCCCCAAGAGACCCAGTACTTC,CASSEPGGPQETQYF
NA,TRBV20-1,TRBD1,TRBJ1-5,TGCAGTGCTAGACGACAGGGTCAGCCCCAGCATTTT,CSARRQGQPQHF
many,TRBV7-7,TRBD2,TRBJ2-1,TGTGCTAGCGGGGCTGGACGGAAGCAGTTCTTC,CASGAGRKQFF
NA,TRBV5-5,TRBD1,TRBJ2-1,TGTGCCAGCGGAAGGGGGGACAGGATCTACAATGAGCAGTTCTTC,CASGRGDRIYNEQFF
NA,TRBV29-1,TRBD2,TRBJ2-5,TGCAGCGTTATACTAGCGGGGGGGGGACAAGAGACCCAGTACTTC,CSVILAGGGQETQYF
NA,TRBV6-1,TRBD1,TRBJ1-1,TGTGCCAGCAGAGCCGGGACAGGTTACACTGAAGCTTTCTTT,CASRAGTGYTEAFF
many,TRBV10-3,NA,TRBJ2-1,TGTGCCATCAGAGAGGACCACAATGAGCAGTTCTTC,CAIREDHNEQFF